Following are 31 T cell receptor beta chains from one sample sequenced in a study of cytomegalovirus exposure and HLA in healthy donors. PCR used 60 Vbeta primers and 13 Jbeta primers. TCRdb keeps only in-frame clones here, not all; method: immunoSEQ multiplex PCR. The sample holds 75,000 to 100,000 clones, under 85% seen once. The material sequenced was PBMCs. The origin of the receptors is a female donor in good health and CMV-seropositive.

This sequence joins TRBV6-1 and TRBJ2-7, with TRBD1 matching 8 bases. The germline CDR1 and CDR2 sequences are MNHNS and SASEGT. The V segment lost 3 bases and the J segment 1 base; nucleotides outside the gene matches: 8. The CDR3 spans 16 residues. CDR3 residues: CASSDPGGGRSYEQYF. CDR3 DNA: TGTGCCAGCAGTGATCCAGGGGGCGGGCGGTCCTACGAGCAGTACTTC.

This sequence joins TRBV5-4 and TRBJ2-7; possibly TRBD1 for D (6 bases). V was trimmed by 2 bases and J by 2 bases, leaving 11 bases between them. The CDR3 contains 14 residues. Germline V gene lookup returns CDR1 SGHNT and CDR2 YYREEE (reference sequence). The CDR3 reads CASSFRGPPYEQYF. CDR3 bases: TGTGCCAGCAGCTTCAGGGGACCTCCCTACGAGCAGTACTTC.

The CDR3 nucleotides are TGCGCCAGCAGTTCCGGACTAGCGGGATACAATGAGCAGTTCTTC. Protein product: CASSSGLAGYNEQFF. The chain links TRBV5-1 to TRBJ2-1; TRBD2 agrees at 12 bases. The CDR3 is 15 amino acids. J lost 4 bases, V lost 5 bases, and 4 bases had no gene match. The germline V gene encodes CDR1 SGHRS and CDR2 YFSETQ.

This chain joins TRBV2 and TRBJ1-1; D not resolved. Between the trimmed V and J ends, which lost 6 bases and 0 bases, there was a span of 8 bases. The germline CDR1 and CDR2 sequences are SNHLY and FYNNEI. This CDR3 has 13 residues. CDR3 in DNA: TGTGCCAGCAGCCACACAGTGAACACTGAAGCTTTCTTT. Protein sequence: CASSHTVNTEAFF. Drawing the rest from reference TRBV2 and TRBJ1-1, the complete variable domain is EPEVTQTPSHQVTQMGQEVILRCVPISNHLYFYWYRQILGQKVEFLVSFYNNEISEKSEIFDDQFSVERPDGSNFTLKIRSTKLEDSAMYFCASSHTVNTEAFFGQGTRLTVV.

In this sample, this clone turned up a few times. The chain combines TRBV28 with TRBJ1-3; D is undetermined. This CDR3 comprises 15 residues. In germline, CDR1 is MDHEN, CDR2 SYDVKM. The V end lost 2 bases, the J end lost 4 bases, and 12 bases lay between the germline ends. The CDR3 bases are TGTGCCAGCAGTTTAACTAGCGGCTTCGGAAACACCATATATTTT. Encoded protein: CASSLTSGFGNTIYF.

The chain has TRBV28 and TRBJ2-7, with 7 positions matching TRBD2. CDR1 and CDR2 (germline): MDHEN, SYDVKM. V lost 2 bases and J lost 7; bases outside the gene matches: 14. CDR3 length equals 16 residues. The CDR3 is CASSLGRGDPPREQYF. CDR3 coding DNA: TGTGCCAGCAGTTTAGGACGGGGGGACCCCCCTCGGGAGCAGTACTTC.

This chain uses TRBV7-2 with TRBJ1-6, with TRBD1 as a possible D gene (5 bases). The length of the CDR3 is 16 residues. The germline V and J ends were trimmed by 3 bases and 9 bases, with 18 bases remaining between them. CDR1 is SGHTA and CDR2 is FQGNSA in the germline V gene. The CDR3 region is CASSFRLGRSSSPLHF. CDR3 bases: TGTGCCAGCAGCTTTAGGTTGGGGCGGAGTAGTTCACCCCTCCACTTT.

The chain employs TRBV4-3 and TRBJ2-2, with no clear D. The germline V gene encodes CDR1 LGHNA and CDR2 YSLEER. The CDR3 extends over 18 amino acids. The V end lost 1 base, the J end lost 4 bases, and 19 bases lay between the germline ends. The CDR3 protein is CASSQGSRPNTPTGELFF. In DNA, the CDR3 is TGCGCCAGCAGCCAAGGAAGCAGGCCTAATACCCCCACCGGGGAGCTGTTTTTT.

The chain couples TRBV7-2 to TRBJ2-7; 8 positions agree with TRBD2. The CDR3 is 18 residues long. J was trimmed by 1 base and V by 7 bases; bases with no gene match: 18. The germline V gene encodes CDR1 SGHTA and CDR2 FQGNSA. The CDR3 DNA is TGTGCCAGCACCCCGAGGGTAGCGGGGTCCCAATTTTCCTACGAGCAGTACTTC. Its translation: CASTPRVAGSQFSYEQYF.

This clone was observed a handful of times. V gene TRBV10-3 combines with J gene TRBJ1-2, with D possibly matching TRBD1 (6 bases). The length of the CDR3 is 13 residues. Trimming left V 7 bases short and J 3 bases short, with 12 bases between. CDR1 and CDR2 (germline): ENHRY, SYGVKD. The CDR3 loop reads CAITGDKDYGYTF. CDR3 bases: TGTGCCATCACAGGGGATAAAGACTATGGCTACACCTTC.

The V gene is TRBV7-8, the J gene TRBJ2-1; 16 bases are shared with TRBD2. This CDR3 is built from 15 residues. Germline V gene data show CDR1 as SGHVS and CDR2 as FQNEAQ. V lost 4 bases to trimming and J lost 9 bases; unmatched junction nucleotides: 3. Written as DNA, the CDR3 is TGTGCCAGCAGCTCGGGACTAGCGGGGGGGATTGAGCAGTTCTTC. It yields the protein CASSSGLAGGIEQFF.

The chain recombines TRBV2 with TRBJ1-5; D perhaps matches TRBD1 (5 bases). This CDR3 has 14 residues. V was shortened by 8 bases and J by 2 bases, with 13 bases between the two germline ends. Germline lookup yields CDR1 SNHLY and CDR2 FYNNEI. This CDR3 is CASHQGFGNQPQHF. In DNA, the CDR3 is TGTGCCAGCCACCAGGGTTTCGGCAATCAGCCCCAGCATTTT. Full variable domain (outside the CDR3, taken from reference TRBV2 and TRBJ1-5): EPEVTQTPSHQVTQMGQEVILRCVPISNHLYFYWYRQILGQKVEFLVSFYNNEISEKSEIFDDQFSVERPDGSNFTLKIRSTKLEDSAMYFCASHQGFGNQPQHFGDGTRLSIL.

This clone showed up just once. The chain combines TRBV6-6 with TRBJ2-7; 11 nucleotides align to TRBD1. The J segment lost 5 bases and the V segment lost 7 bases, leaving 10 bases of the junction unmatched. The CDR3 runs 15 residues. Germline V lookup: CDR1 MNHNY, CDR2 SVGAGI (reference sequence). The CDR3 protein is CASIPRDRGGDEQYF. CDR3 DNA sequence: TGTGCCAGCATCCCCAGGGACAGGGGGGGCGACGAGCAGTACTTC.

In this sample, this clone turned up once. The CDR3 DNA follows: TGTGCCATCAGTGTAGGACAGGACTCTGGAAACACCATATATTTT. Its translation: CAISVGQDSGNTIYF. The chain combines TRBV10-3 with TRBJ1-3, with 7 nucleotides matching TRBD1. Trimming removed 4 bases from V and 0 bases from J; junction bases left unmatched: 3. The length of the CDR3 is 15 residues. Germline V gene lookup returns CDR1 ENHRY and CDR2 SYGVKD.

J is TRBJ1-6 and V is TRBV6-5; D may be TRBD1 (5 bases). Germline CDR1 is MNHEY and CDR2 is SVGAGI. The CDR3 runs 14 residues. Trimming removed 4 bases at V and 8 bases at J, with 12 bases between. Written as DNA, the CDR3 is TGTGCCAGCAGTTCGGGGCGGGGGGATTCACCCCTCCACTTT. Translation: CASSSGRGDSPLHF.

This chain uses TRBV13 with TRBJ2-6; D remains ambiguous. This CDR3 is 17 amino acids long. Per germline, CDR1 PRHDT and CDR2 FYEKMQ (reference sequence). V dropped 2 bases and J dropped 3 bases, with 14 bases sitting between them. The CDR3 DNA reads as TGTGCCAGCAGCTTATCGTTGACAAGGATTGGGGCCAACGTCCTGACTTTC. It encodes CASSLSLTRIGANVLTF. Full variable domain (missing parts from reference TRBV13 and TRBJ2-6): AAGVIQSPRHLIKEKRETATLKCYPIPRHDTVYWYQQGPGQDPQFLISFYEKMQSDKGSIPDRFSAQQFSDYHSELNMSSLELGDSALYFCASSLSLTRIGANVLTFGAGSRLTVL.

This chain connects TRBV5-1 to TRBJ1-1, with D perhaps matching TRBD1 (6 bases). The V and J ends lost 4 bases and 4 bases respectively, with 11 bases between them. Germline CDR1 is SGHRS and CDR2 is YFSETQ. This CDR3 has 13 amino acids. The CDR3 here is CASSLQGPTEAFF. CDR3 bases: TGCGCCAGCAGCCTGCAGGGGCCCACTGAAGCTTTCTTT. Supplemented by reference TRBV5-1 and TRBJ1-1, the full variable domain reads KAGVTQTPRYLIKTRGQQVTLSCSPISGHRSVSWYQQTPGQGLQFLFEYFSETQRNKGNFPGRFSGRQFSNSRSEMNVSTLELGDSALYLCASSLQGPTEAFFGQGTRLTVV.

This chain joins TRBV7-9 and TRBJ1-2, with 10 nucleotides matching TRBD1. V was pared by 1 base and J by 1 base, with 0 bases of the junction left unmatched. There are 15 residues in the CDR3. Germline lookup yields CDR1 SEHNR and CDR2 FQNEAQ (reference sequence). CDR3 residues: CASSLGTGGNYGYTF. CDR3 DNA sequence: TGTGCCAGCAGCTTAGGGACAGGGGGTAACTATGGCTACACCTTC. The full variable domain, with the rest looked up from reference TRBV7-9 and TRBJ1-2, is DTGVSQNPRHKITKRGQNVTFRCDPISEHNRLYWYRQTLGQGPEFLTYFQNEAQLEKSRLLSDRFSAERPKGSFSTLEIQRTEQGDSAMYLCASSLGTGGNYGYTFGSGTRLTVV.

The V and J genes are TRBV29-1 and TRBJ2-5; 9 positions agree with TRBD2. Losses at the gene ends were 8 bases for V and 5 bases for J; bases not matched to a gene: 12. Germline V gene data show CDR1 as SQVTM and CDR2 as ANQGSEA. This CDR3 spans 14 amino acids. CDR3 region: CSSTRISGSETQYF. In nucleotides, the CDR3 is TGCAGCTCCACCCGAATTAGCGGGAGCGAGACCCAGTACTTC.

This sequence joins TRBV30 and TRBJ2-3; 10 bases line up with TRBD2. The CDR3 is made up of 14 amino acids. V was clipped by 3 bases and J by 5 bases; unmatched bases: 5. Germline V gives CDR1 GTSNPN, CDR2 SVGIG (reference sequence). The chain's CDR3 is CAWRSGGARDTQYF. DNA of the CDR3: TGTGCCTGGAGAAGCGGGGGGGCCCGAGATACGCAGTATTTT. Combining the CDR3 with reference TRBV30 and TRBJ2-3 gives the whole variable domain SQTIHQWPATLVQPVGSPLSLECTVEGTSNPNLYWYRQAAGRGLQLLFYSVGIGQISSEVPQNLSASRPQDRQFILSSKKLLLSDSGFYLCAWRSGGARDTQYFGPGTRLTVL.

In this sample, this clone turned up a few times. This chain joins TRBV9 and TRBJ2-3, with 8 bases fitting TRBD2. The CDR3 consists of 13 residues. Germline V gives CDR1 SGDLS, CDR2 YYNGEE. V gave up 4 bases and J gave up 10 bases; unmatched junction bases: 8. For the CDR3, the DNA is TGTGCCAGCAGCCCGGAAACGCGGGAGGCGCAGTATTTT. It is translated as CASSPETREAQYF.

The rearrangement joins TRBV5-4 to TRBJ2-7; the match to TRBD1 covers 12 bases. Germline CDR1 is SGHNT and CDR2 is YYREEE (reference sequence). The CDR3 runs to 18 residues. Trimming took 3 bases from V and 2 from J; bases not matched to a gene: 12. CDR3 in DNA: TGTGCCAGCAGCTGGGGGACAGGGGGCCAAACCATTGCCTACGAGCAGTACTTC. Protein product: CASSWGTGGQTIAYEQYF.

The chain employs TRBV7-9 and TRBJ1-5; D ambiguous. CDR1 and CDR2 from the germline V gene are SEHNR and FQNEAQ (reference sequence). V was shortened by 1 base and J by 7 bases, with 14 bases between the two germline ends. The CDR3 loop spans 15 amino acids. The CDR3 region has the DNA TGTGCCAGCAGCTTAGGATCGGGAAGGGCACAGCCCCAGCATTTT. Its protein is CASSLGSGRAQPQHF.

This sequence joins TRBV7-2 and TRBJ2-3; 7 nucleotides align to TRBD1. After removal of 2 bases from V and 3 bases from J, the junction contained 8 bases not matched to a gene. Germline V gene data show CDR1 as SGHTA and CDR2 as FQGNSA. This CDR3 is 16 amino acids long. The CDR3 nucleotides are TGTGCCAGCAGCTTACAAGGCGACAGGGTGACAGATACGCAGTATTTT. It codes for CASSLQGDRVTDTQYF.

This sequence joins TRBV11-2 and TRBJ1-6; unclear D gene. V was cut by 2 bases and J by 5 bases, with 7 bases left in between. The CDR3 is made up of 14 amino acids. Germline V gene lookup returns CDR1 SGHAT and CDR2 FQNNGV. DNA of the CDR3: TGTGCCAGCAGCTTATCACTAGATAATTCACCCCTCCACTTT. Translating gives CASSLSLDNSPLHF.

The chain uses TRBV10-3 and TRBJ2-4; D call uncertain. The ends were cut back, 6 bases at V and 0 bases at J, with 12 bases in the middle. The CDR3 contains 15 residues. Germline loops: CDR1 ENHRY, CDR2 SYGVKD. The CDR3 DNA reads TGTGCCATCAGGGCAGCCGACTTAGCCAAAAACATTCAGTACTTC. Encoded protein: CAIRAADLAKNIQYF.

The V call is TRBV5-4, the J call TRBJ2-7; 7 nucleotides line up with TRBD2. The CDR3 totals 16 residues. In germline, CDR1 is SGHNT, CDR2 YYREEE (reference sequence). V dropped 0 bases and J dropped 3; count of bases not matched to a gene: 9. The CDR3 protein is CASSLGAGGDYYEQYF. The CDR3 DNA reads as TGTGCCAGCAGCTTGGGGGCTGGCGGGGACTACTACGAGCAGTACTTC.

The rearrangement uses TRBV18 and TRBJ1-2; a weak D match, TRBD1 (5 bases). The CDR3 totals 14 residues. V was clipped by 3 bases and J by 4 bases, with 12 bases between them. The V gene's germline CDR1 is KGHSH and CDR2 LQKENI. In DNA form, the CDR3 reads TGTGCCAGCTCACCGGATCCAGGGCCCTATGGCTACACCTTC. Translating it yields CASSPDPGPYGYTF.

This clone has more than one count but fewer than ten. The chain uses TRBV6-5 and TRBJ1-1; the D gene is possibly TRBD1 (6 bases). Per the germline V gene, CDR1 is MNHEY and CDR2 is SVGAGI. This CDR3 spans 13 amino acids. Trimming left V 4 bases short and J 7 bases short, with 13 bases between. CDR3 sequence (DNA): TGTGCCAGCAGTTCGTACAGGGCGAGTGAAGCTTTCTTT. Residues: CASSSYRASEAFF.

This clone was recorded only once. The J gene is TRBJ2-1, the V gene TRBV6-5, with 11 bases lining up with TRBD1. CDR1 is MNHEY and CDR2 is SVGAGI in the germline V gene. The CDR3 has 16 residues. The junction had 6 bases not matched to a gene; V was cut back by 2 bases and J by 6 bases. The CDR3 nucleotides read TGTGCCAGCAGTTACACCGGGACAGGGGGACTCAATGAGCAGTTCTTC. Its translation: CASSYTGTGGLNEQFF.

The chain joins TRBV4-1 to TRBJ1-5, with 8 bases lining up with TRBD1. This CDR3 has 15 residues. Germline trimming cut 4 bases from V and 1 base from J; bases unmatched to any gene: 3. Per germline, CDR1 MGHRA and CDR2 YSYEKL. DNA of the CDR3: TGCGCCAGCAGCCTTACAGGGGGGAGCAATCAGCCCCAGCATTTT. This codes for CASSLTGGSNQPQHF.